The TCR beta chain under discussion was sequenced for a study of blood T cell repertoires in COVID-19. Profiling relied on immunoSEQ multiplex PCR, and the TCRdb table lists in-frame clones only, not all of them. Among approximately 490,000 clones, approximately 91% were seen once, and the ten largest hold under 9.5%. With 3 bases removed from V and 0 bases from J, the gap between germline ends came to 6 bases. CDR3 length: 15 residues. CDR1 is MGHRA, CDR2 YSYEKL, per germline. Ages ranged from roughly 18 to 100 years, with residence in about 24 US areas. The chain is built from TRBV4-1 and TRBJ2-6, with D hard to call. The clonotype comes from a woman aged 55 to 70 who had recovered from COVID-19. Sample: PBMCs or T cells enriched from blood (not recorded which). The CDR3 region is CASSQESSGANVLTF. CDR3 DNA: TGCGCCAGCAGCCAGGAGAGCTCTGGGGCCAACGTCCTGACTTTC.